One and the same sample provided the 12 T cell receptor beta chains below, sequenced in a study of T cell repertoires in cytomegalovirus infection. TCRdb reprocessed the reads with MiXCR, giving one entry per CDR3 protein. The sample shows 300,000 to 400,000 distinct CDR3 sequences, about 25% of them seen only once. These TCRs' antigens remain unknown. The sample in question was cultured PBMCs, obtained from culture after CMV antigen stimulation. These receptor sequences come from a human donor in good health (CMV status not recorded). Some clones in this sample may be carry-over from other donors' samples.

This clonotype was detected a few times. The genes are TRBV5-4 and TRBJ2-7, with D perhaps TRBD2 (5 bases). The CDR3 is 15 amino acids. Trimming stripped 0 bases from V and 3 bases from J, with 13 bases between. Germline V gives CDR1 SGHNT, CDR2 YYREEE (reference sequence). The DNA of the CDR3 is TGTGCCAGCAGCTTGGCGGGGTCAGGTATCTACGAGCAGTACTTC. Translated, it gives CASSLAGSGIYEQYF.

This chain links TRBV28 with TRBJ1-1; TRBD1 aligns across 9 bases. This CDR3 contains 17 residues. Germline loops: CDR1 MDHEN, CDR2 SYDVKM. The V segment lost 5 bases and the J segment 7 bases; nucleotides outside the gene matches: 17. DNA for the CDR3: TGTGCCAGCAGTGGACGCAAAGCGGGGGACAGGGCAGATGAAGCTTTCTTT. Encoded protein: CASSGRKAGDRADEAFF.

Concerning this clonotype: A junction boundary mismatches the germline segment, possibly from a read error. The chain uses TRBV7-2 and TRBJ2-3, with 11 bases lining up with TRBD2. This CDR3 contains 14 residues. Germline V CDR1 and CDR2: SGHTA, FQGNSA. CDR3 in DNA: TGTGCCAGCAGCTCGGGACTAGCGGTGCATACGCAGTGTTTT. Translating gives CASSSGLAVHTQCF.

This clonotype was seen more than once but under ten times. The V gene is TRBV12-3 or TRBV12-4, the J gene TRBJ2-1, with a tentative D call TRBD1 (6 bases). Trimming left V 5 bases short and J 2 bases short, with 10 bases between. This CDR3 has 14 residues. The CDR3 DNA is TGTGCCAGCAGTCTACAGGGTACCTACAATGAGCAGTTCTTC. Its translation: CASSLQGTYNEQFF.

This clonotype was seen a few times. The chain couples TRBV27 to TRBJ2-7, with a possible D match to TRBD1 (6 bases). Germline V gene data show CDR1 as MNHEY and CDR2 as SMNVEV (reference sequence). The CDR3 contains 13 residues. Between the trimmed V and J ends, which lost 5 bases and 2 bases, there was a span of 10 bases. The CDR3 is CASSEQGPYEQYF. The CDR3 nucleotides are TGTGCCAGCAGTGAACAGGGTCCCTACGAGCAGTACTTC.

This clonotype was seen repeatedly, ten times or more. The CDR3 spells CASSLATIDGYTF. Here the CDR3 DNA reads TGTGCCAGCAGCTTAGCAACAATCGATGGCTACACCTTC. The V and J genes are TRBV7-2 and TRBJ1-2; D ambiguous. This CDR3 contains 13 residues. V lost 0 bases, J lost 6 bases, and 8 bases lay in between. Germline V gives CDR1 SGHTA, CDR2 FQGNSA. Based on the CDR3 plus reference TRBV7-2 and TRBJ1-2, the full variable domain is GAGVSQSPSNKVTEKGKDVELRCDPISGHTALYWYRQSLGQGLEFLIYFQGNSAPDKSGLPSDRFSAERTGGSVSTLTIQRTQQEDSAVYLCASSLATIDGYTFGSGTRLTVV.

The table lists this clonotype with a few counts. The V and J genes are TRBV7-3 and TRBJ1-1; the D is unclear. The CDR3 consists of 13 residues. The germline V and J ends were trimmed by 3 bases and 1 base, with 6 bases remaining between them. Germline V CDR1 and CDR2: SGHTA, FQGTGA. DNA of the CDR3: TGTGCCAGCAGCTTCAAACAGAACACTGAAGCTTTCTTT. Protein: CASSFKQNTEAFF.

The CDR3 nucleotides read TGCGCCAGCAGCCAACAGACGGGGGAAATGGCAGATACGCAGTATTTT. Translation: CASSQQTGEMADTQYF. The rearrangement uses TRBV4-3 and TRBJ2-3; TRBD2 is a possible D gene (6 bases). Trimming stripped 2 bases from V and 4 bases from J, with 16 bases between. Germline V CDR1 and CDR2: LGHNA, YSLEER. The CDR3 runs 16 residues.

This clonotype has just a few counts. The chain couples TRBV12-3 or TRBV12-4 to TRBJ2-3; a weak D match, TRBD2 (6 bases). V was shortened by 5 bases and J by 0 bases, with 21 bases between the two germline ends. CDR3 length: 18 residues. The CDR3 coding sequence is TGTGCCAGCAGTCCCTTGGGGCTAGCGTCACGTAGCACAGATACGCAGTATTTT. It specifies CASSPLGLASRSTDTQYF.

This clonotype was counted at least ten times. This chain's CDR3 is CASRGGNQRGYTF. Here the CDR3 DNA reads TGTGCCAGCAGGGGGGGAAATCAACGGGGCTACACCTTC. V gene TRBV6-1 combines with J gene TRBJ1-2; TRBD1 might be the D (5 bases). The CDR3 runs 13 residues. Trimming took 6 bases from V and 8 from J, leaving 16 bases between them. The germline V gene has CDR1 MNHNS and CDR2 SASEGT.

A few counts support this clonotype. V usage is TRBV15 and J usage is TRBJ1-4, with TRBD1 matching over 7 bases. There are 16 residues in the CDR3. With 0 bases clipped from V and 8 bases from J, the junction kept 9 bases outside the gene matches. Germline V CDR1 and CDR2: LNHNV, YYDKDF (reference sequence). The CDR3 nucleotides read TGTGCCACCAGCAGAGACTCAGGGGGTTTAGGAGAAAAACTGTTTTTT. Its protein is CATSRDSGGLGEKLFF.

The sample holds a few counts of this clonotype. This chain uses TRBV28 with TRBJ2-7, with D perhaps matching TRBD1 or TRBD2 (5 bases each). The germline gives CDR1 MDHEN, CDR2 SYDVKM. V was trimmed by 5 bases and J by 2 bases, leaving 13 bases between them. The CDR3 has 14 residues. The CDR3 nucleotides read TGTGCCAGCAGTCCCGGGACGGCACCCTACGAGCAGTACTTC. Translating gives CASSPGTAPYEQYF.